The source of this TCR beta chain is a study of blood T cell repertoires in COVID-19. Study context: The study drew acute and convalescent COVID-19 samples from the United States, Italy and Spain.

The CDR3 spans 14 residues. Germline assignment: CDR1 SEHNR and CDR2 FQNEAQ (reference sequence). The protocol was immunoSEQ multiplex PCR, while the TCRdb copy is restricted to in-frame clones and leaves out a portion. The table records some 260,000 clones, roughly 88% of them present only once. This clonotype was obtained from a woman in her twenties or thirties with acute or convalescent COVID-19. The specimen sequenced was peripheral blood. The chain is built from TRBV7-9 and TRBJ1-3; D not certain. As DNA, the CDR3 is TGTGCTATGCGGGCAGGCGTCTCTGGAAACACCATATATTTT. Amino acids: CAMRAGVSGNTIYF.